Shown below are 7 T cell receptor beta chains from a single sample sequenced in a study of post-analysis software for immune sequencing data (dated by TCRdb to between 2015 and 2017). No antigen has been identified for these receptors. Receptors were amplified or captured by PCR. The run used an Illumina HiSeq 2500. To reduce PCR and sequencing biases, unique molecular identifiers were built into the TCR beta cDNA libraries. TCRdb applied fastp at Q25 and MiXCR to the public reads, then kept only in-frame beta chains. One record per CDR3 amino acid sequence lists the most common genes and DNA. The sample data list under 900,000 distinct CDR3 sequences, and approximately 53% of these were observed just once. The leading ten clones occupy around 4.5% of the sample. Results and caveats for the whole study, not just this receptor: Roughly 5 TRBV segments, including TRBV5-6, TRBV5-1 and TRBV20-1, were significantly more frequent in patients than controls.

The sequencing sample was made of blood. These receptor sequences come from a girl aged 5 to 17 with multiple sclerosis.

The rearrangement uses TRBV3-1 and TRBJ2-1, with 8 bases identical to TRBD2. Germline V CDR1 and CDR2: LGHDT, YNNKEL (reference sequence). The J segment lost 4 bases and the V segment lost 4 bases, leaving 9 bases of the junction unmatched. The CDR3 is made up of 16 amino acids. Here the CDR3 DNA reads TGTGCCAGCAGCCCGATTGACGGGGGGGGATACAATGAGCAGTTCTTC. It specifies CASSPIDGGGYNEQFF.

V usage is TRBV5-1 and J usage is TRBJ2-1; 9 bases fit TRBD2. With 0 bases clipped from V and 6 bases from J, the junction kept 13 bases outside the gene matches. Germline values: CDR1 SGHRS, CDR2 YFSETQ. CDR3 size: 18 residues. CDR3 amino acids: CASSLAGGGAEFSNEQFF. The CDR3 bases are TGCGCCAGCAGCTTGGCTGGCGGGGGGGCCGAATTTTCCAATGAGCAGTTCTTC.

This clonotype has only a few counts. V is TRBV3-1 and J is TRBJ1-1, with D possibly being TRBD1 (5 bases). In germline, CDR1 is LGHDT, CDR2 YNNKEL (reference sequence). With 1 base removed from V and 1 base from J, the gap between germline ends came to 7 bases. The CDR3 runs to 14 residues. The CDR3 protein is CASSQGRANTEAFF. Here the CDR3 DNA reads TGTGCCAGCAGCCAAGGCAGGGCGAACACTGAAGCTTTCTTT.

This clonotype is a singleton in its sample. The chain is built from TRBV12-3 or TRBV12-4 and TRBJ2-1, with 8 bases lining up with TRBD1. This CDR3 contains 14 residues. V shed 9 bases and J 7 bases; nucleotides not matched to a gene: 11. The CDR3 region is CASDRQGAGNEQFF. CDR3 DNA: TGTGCCAGTGACCGGCAGGGGGCTGGTAATGAGCAGTTCTTC.

The rearrangement joins TRBV9 to TRBJ1-6; 8 nucleotides match TRBD1. V lost 4 bases and J lost 3; bases outside the gene matches: 9. Germline assignment: CDR1 SGDLS and CDR2 YYNGEE. The CDR3 loop spans 17 amino acids. This chain's CDR3 is CASSPTGGTGYNSPLHF. Written as DNA, the CDR3 is TGTGCCAGCAGCCCGACCGGGGGGACAGGCTATAATTCACCCCTCCACTTT.

The chain links TRBV4-1 to TRBJ2-1, with a tentative D call TRBD1 (6 bases). Germline-derived CDR1 and CDR2 are MGHRA and YSYEKL. V was cut by 3 bases and J by 7 bases, with 19 bases left in between. This CDR3 comprises 16 residues. The CDR3 here is CASSQGMQGISNEQFF. DNA of the CDR3: TGCGCCAGCAGCCAGGGGATGCAGGGGATTTCGAATGAGCAGTTCTTC.

This sequence joins TRBV7-3 and TRBJ2-5, with 10 bases matching TRBD2. J was trimmed by 2 bases and V by 2 bases; bases with no gene match: 11. Germline-derived CDR1 and CDR2 are SGHTA and FQGTGA. The CDR3 extends over 18 amino acids. The CDR3 coding sequence is TGTGCCAGCAGCTTACTGAGGCTAGCGGGAGAGCAACAAGAGACCCAGTACTTC. The encoded protein is CASSLLRLAGEQQETQYF.